This T cell receptor (beta chain) was recovered during a study of CD8 T cells in ankylosing spondylitis. Whole-study findings and limits: There was a TCR beta motif, made of 7 or 8 highly homologous variants, that appeared characteristic of ankylosing spondylitis blood. Clones tied to disease were said to be significantly enriched in matched ankylosing spondylitis synovial fluid.

The length of the CDR3 is 16 residues. CDR1 and CDR2 from the germline V gene are SNHLY and FYNNEI. Unmatched junction bases numbered 7, after V lost 6 bases and J lost 7 bases. This clonotype was seen a handful of times. The antigen is not known. Quantitative molecular-barcoded 5'-RACE generated the TCR beta libraries. TCRdb itself ran the 5' RACE reads through MiXCR, one entry per CDR3 protein. The sample lists some 200,000 distinct CDR3 sequences; about a quarter were seen once. The sample was blood, either unsorted or a sorted T cell fraction (not recorded which). This clonotype was obtained from a male donor with ankylosing spondylitis or in good health (not recorded which). This rearrangement joins TRBV2 to TRBJ2-2; 14 nucleotides agree with TRBD2. The CDR3, as DNA: TGTGCCAGCAGGGCCGGACTAGCGGGAGGTCTCGGGGAGCTGTTTTTT. It specifies CASRAGLAGGLGELFF.